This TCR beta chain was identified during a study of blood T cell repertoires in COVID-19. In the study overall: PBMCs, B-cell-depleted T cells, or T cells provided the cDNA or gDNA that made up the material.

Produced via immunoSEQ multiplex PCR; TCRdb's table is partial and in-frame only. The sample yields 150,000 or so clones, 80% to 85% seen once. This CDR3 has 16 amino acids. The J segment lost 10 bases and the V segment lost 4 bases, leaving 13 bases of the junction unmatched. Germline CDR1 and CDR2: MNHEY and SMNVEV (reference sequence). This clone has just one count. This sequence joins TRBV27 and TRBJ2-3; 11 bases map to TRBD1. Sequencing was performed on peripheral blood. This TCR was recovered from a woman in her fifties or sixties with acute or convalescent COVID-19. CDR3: CASSSLDRGRPVAQYF. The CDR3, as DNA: TGTGCCAGCAGTTCTTTGGACAGGGGGCGCCCAGTAGCGCAGTATTTT.